Shown below are 8 T cell receptor beta chains from a single sample sequenced in a study of OX40 agonist ivuxolimab in advanced cancers. The table came from immunoSEQ multiplex PCR; TCRdb's copy has only in-frame clones and leaves some out. The sample holds about 59,000 clones, about four fifths seen once. This specimen consisted of CD4+ or CD8+ T cells sorted from blood, obtained in a trial of the OX40 agonist ivuxolimab. The receptors here all came from an adult with an advanced solid tumor such as melanoma, head and neck, liver or kidney cancer.

The chain recombines TRBV7-3 with TRBJ2-3, with a weak D call TRBD2 (6 bases). Germline V lookup: CDR1 SGHTA, CDR2 FQGTGA. V was cut by 3 bases and J by 3 bases, with 13 bases left in between. The CDR3 length is 15 residues. The CDR3 DNA reads as TGTGCCAGCAGCTTCGGGAGTCGGAGTACAGATACGCAGTATTTT. Translation: CASSFGSRSTDTQYF.

This clone was counted a few times. The chain is built from TRBV6-1 and TRBJ2-7; weak D call: TRBD2 (5 bases). The CDR3 consists of 12 residues. Deletions cut 8 bases from V and 4 bases from J, with 12 bases between. The germline CDR1 and CDR2 sequences are MNHNS and SASEGT. This CDR3 reads CASGGRMYEQYF. In DNA, the CDR3 is TGTGCCAGCGGAGGACGAATGTACGAGCAGTACTTC.

The CDR3 DNA is TGTGCCAGCAGCTTAGGGGCTAACTATGGCTACACCTTC. The encoded protein is CASSLGANYGYTF. The chain links TRBV7-9 to TRBJ1-2; D is uncertain. The length of the CDR3 is 13 residues. V lost 1 base and J 0 bases, leaving 3 bases between the germline ends. Germline V gene data show CDR1 as SEHNR and CDR2 as FQNEAQ (reference sequence).

This sequence joins TRBV30 and TRBJ2-7; TRBD1 matches at 9 bases. The CDR3 sequence is 14 residues long. Unmatched junction bases numbered 4, after V lost 0 bases and J lost 4 bases. CDR1 GTSNPN and CDR2 SVGIG come from the germline V gene (reference sequence). The CDR3 DNA follows: TGTGCCTGGAGTGTAGGTGACAGGGGGTACGAGCAGTACTTC. Amino acid sequence: CAWSVGDRGYEQYF. Supplemented by reference TRBV30 and TRBJ2-7, the full variable domain reads SQTIHQWPATLVQPVGSPLSLECTVEGTSNPNLYWYRQAAGRGLQLLFYSVGIGQISSEVPQNLSASRPQDRQFILSSKKLLLSDSGFYLCAWSVGDRGYEQYFGPGTRLTVT.

The rearrangement joins TRBV6-6 to TRBJ2-2; 8 bases align to TRBD2. V was clipped by 6 bases and J by 1 base; unmatched bases: 1. The CDR3 totals 14 residues. Germline loops: CDR1 MNHNY, CDR2 SVGAGI (reference sequence). The DNA of the CDR3 is TGTGCCAGCAGGGGACTAGTGAACACCGGGGAGCTGTTTTTT. Translating gives CASRGLVNTGELFF.

V and J are TRBV7-8 and TRBJ2-5; D is uncertain. The CDR3 sequence is 16 residues long. Deletions cut 5 bases from V and 2 bases from J, with 18 bases between. Germline V lookup: CDR1 SGHVS, CDR2 FQNEAQ. The CDR3 loop is CASSPFRLVRQETQYF. In nucleotides, the CDR3 is TGTGCCAGCAGCCCCTTTCGGTTAGTAAGACAAGAGACCCAGTACTTC. The complete variable domain, with remaining parts taken from reference TRBV7-8 and TRBJ2-5, reads GAGVSQSPRYKVAKRGQDVALRCDPISGHVSLFWYQQALGQGPEFLTYFQNEAQLDKSGLPSDRFFAERPEGSVSTLKIQRTQQEDSAVYLCASSPFRLVRQETQYFGPGTRLLVL.

V is TRBV19 and J is TRBJ2-1; the match to TRBD2 covers 14 bases. The germline V gene encodes CDR1 LNHDA and CDR2 SQIVND (reference sequence). CDR3 length: 17 residues. J was trimmed by 9 bases and V by 8 bases; bases with no gene match: 15. The CDR3 nucleotides read TGTGCCAGTTCAAACCTCGGGACTAGCGGGAGTGGTAGTGAGCAGTTCTTC. Translating gives CASSNLGTSGSGSEQFF.

The chain links TRBV19 to TRBJ1-5; 9 nucleotides match TRBD1. Germline V lookup: CDR1 LNHDA, CDR2 SQIVND (reference sequence). V gave up 7 bases and J gave up 4 bases; unmatched junction bases: 5. The CDR3 covers 14 residues. The CDR3 sequence: CASKRQGDNQPQHF. The CDR3 DNA is TGTGCCAGTAAGAGACAGGGGGATAATCAGCCCCAGCATTTT.